These 28 T cell receptor beta chains were sequenced from one sample in a study of T cell repertoires in cytomegalovirus infection. TCRdb fed the reads into MiXCR, producing one record per CDR3 protein. The sample includes some 920,000 distinct CDR3 sequences, around 32% seen only once; the top ten take around 15%. These receptors' antigens are unknown. The sample in question was cultured CD8+ T cells from PBMCs, obtained from culture after CMV antigen stimulation. These receptors originate from a human donor in good health (CMV status not recorded). Some clones in this sample may be carry-over from other donors' samples.

The chain joins TRBV24-1 to TRBJ1-5, with 8 bases aligning to TRBD1. This CDR3 is built from 16 residues. V lost 3 bases and J lost 2; bases outside the gene matches: 5. Germline V lookup: CDR1 KGHDR, CDR2 SFDVKD. CDR3 DNA: TGTGCCACCAGTGATCCCGACAGGGGTGGCAATCAGCCCCAGCATTTT. Its translation: CATSDPDRGGNQPQHF.

The chain carries TRBV6-2 or TRBV6-3 and TRBJ2-2; 8 bases align to TRBD1. V lost 7 bases to trimming and J lost 5 bases; unmatched junction nucleotides: 6. Germline lookup yields CDR1 MNHEY and CDR2 SVGEGT. This CDR3 region has 14 residues. CDR3 coding DNA: TGTGCCAGCACAGACGGACAGGGAACCGGGGAGCTGTTTTTT. Amino acid sequence: CASTDGQGTGELFF.

This clonotype was seen more than once but under ten times. The gene calls are TRBV6-5 and TRBJ2-2; D remains unclear. Germline lookup yields CDR1 MNHEY and CDR2 SVGAGI. The CDR3 is 13 amino acids. The V and J ends lost 4 bases and 6 bases respectively, with 9 bases between them. The CDR3 is CASSFSGPGELFF. The DNA of the CDR3 is TGTGCCAGCAGTTTTTCGGGTCCCGGGGAGCTGTTTTTT.

This chain links TRBV7-9 with TRBJ1-3; 8 positions agree with TRBD1. The CDR3 spans 16 residues. Germline loops: CDR1 SEHNR, CDR2 FQNEAQ (reference sequence). The trim removed 5 bases at V and 3 bases at J, leaving 9 bases unmatched. CDR3 in DNA: TGTGCCAGCAGCCATGGACAGGGTAGAATTGGAAACACCATATATTTT. Protein: CASSHGQGRIGNTIYF.

This clonotype occurred many times. V usage is TRBV12-3 or TRBV12-4 and J usage is TRBJ2-1; unclear D gene. Trimming took off 4 bases at V and 0 bases at J, with 7 bases between the two ends. The CDR3 runs 14 residues. CDR3 amino acids: CASSYGSSYNEQFF. The DNA for the CDR3 is TGTGCCAGCAGTTACGGTAGCTCCTACAATGAGCAGTTCTTC.

In this sample, this clonotype turned up a few times. This rearrangement joins TRBV25-1 to TRBJ1-2, with D unclear. CDR1 and CDR2 (germline): MGHDK, SYGVNS. V lost 0 bases and J 6 bases, leaving 11 bases between the germline ends. There are 14 residues in the CDR3. In DNA, the CDR3 is TGTGCCAGCAGTGAATACTGGGATTTCGATGGCTACACCTTC. Its translation: CASSEYWDFDGYTF.

The V call is TRBV11-3, the J call TRBJ2-1; tentative D call: TRBD2 (5 bases). CDR1 SGHNT and CDR2 YENEEA come from the germline V gene. The CDR3 runs 14 residues. V lost 0 bases and J lost 6, with 9 bases in between. CDR3: CASSLESSSNEQFF. In DNA, the CDR3 is TGTGCCAGCAGCTTAGAGTCTAGCTCCAATGAGCAGTTCTTC.

V is TRBV7-3 and J is TRBJ2-1; perhaps TRBD1 as D (5 bases). Germline V gives CDR1 SGHTA, CDR2 FQGTGA. V gave up 2 bases and J gave up 1 base, with 12 bases separating them. This CDR3 has 16 amino acids. The CDR3: CASSLQQALSYNEQFF. CDR3 coding DNA: TGTGCCAGCAGCTTACAACAGGCCCTTTCCTACAATGAGCAGTTCTTC.

The chain uses TRBV5-5 and TRBJ2-5; TRBD2 might be the D (7 bases). V lost 1 base to trimming and J lost 5 bases, with 15 bases between them. This CDR3 has 15 amino acids. The germline V gene encodes CDR1 SGHKS and CDR2 YYEKEE (reference sequence). The CDR3 reads CASSLSGGALETQYF. The DNA of the CDR3 is TGTGCCAGCAGCTTGAGTGGGGGGGCACTGGAGACCCAGTACTTC.

This clonotype was detected a few times. The rearrangement joins TRBV6-6 to TRBJ1-2, with 11 bases aligning to TRBD1. This CDR3 contains 17 residues. CDR1 and CDR2 (germline): MNHNY, SVGAGI (reference sequence). V shed 5 bases, J shed 3 bases, and the junction held 11 bases outside the gene matches. The chain's CDR3 is CASSGGQGAGSDYGYTF. Written as DNA, the CDR3 is TGTGCCAGCAGTGGCGGACAGGGGGCTGGAAGTGACTATGGCTACACCTTC.

V usage is TRBV19 and J usage is TRBJ2-5; D unclear. The germline V gene has CDR1 LNHDA and CDR2 SQIVND (reference sequence). This CDR3 has 12 residues. Trimming pared 1 base from V and 5 bases from J, leaving 5 bases between. CDR3 sequence (DNA): TGTGCCAGTAGTATAGTTAAGGAGACCCAGTACTTC. It specifies CASSIVKETQYF.

This chain links TRBV5-1 with TRBJ2-6; the D gene is possibly TRBD1 (5 bases). This CDR3 contains 19 residues. With 6 bases removed from V and 0 bases from J, the gap between germline ends came to 22 bases. CDR1 SGHRS and CDR2 YFSETQ come from the germline V gene. The CDR3 is CASTFTPQGGLSGANVLTF. Written as DNA, the CDR3 is TGCGCCAGCACCTTTACCCCCCAGGGCGGTCTCTCTGGGGCCAACGTCCTGACTTTC.

The V call is TRBV12-3 or TRBV12-4, the J call TRBJ1-2; D gene uncertain. The ends were cut back, 2 bases at V and 4 bases at J, with 14 bases in the middle. The CDR3 runs to 15 residues. The CDR3 sequence is CASSLMAGSGYGYTF. The DNA for the CDR3 is TGTGCCAGCAGTTTAATGGCAGGTTCGGGCTATGGCTACACCTTC.

The rearrangement links TRBV19 to TRBJ2-3, with 11 bases aligning to TRBD2. Germline V gene lookup returns CDR1 LNHDA and CDR2 SQIVND (reference sequence). The CDR3 sequence is 15 residues long. Losses at the gene ends were 6 bases for V and 4 bases for J; bases not matched to a gene: 6. The CDR3 DNA is TGTGCCAGTAGCATACTAGCGGGGGTCCCAGATACGCAGTATTTT. It is translated as CASSILAGVPDTQYF.

This clonotype was seen more than once but under ten times. The genes are TRBV12-3 or TRBV12-4 and TRBJ2-1, with D maybe TRBD1 (7 bases). This CDR3 region has 12 residues. V was cut by 10 bases and J by 4 bases, with 11 bases left in between. The CDR3 DNA reads as TGTGCCACGGAGGGGGCATACAATGAGCAGTTCTTC. Protein: CATEGAYNEQFF.

The chain links TRBV5-1 to TRBJ2-2; possibly TRBD2 for D (6 bases). The V gene lost 9 bases and the J gene lost 6 bases, with 12 bases spanning the gap. The CDR3 runs to 12 residues. Germline loops: CDR1 SGHRS, CDR2 YFSETQ. CDR3 coding DNA: TGCGCCATCATGAGGGAGGCCGGGGAGCTGTTTTTT. This sequence encodes CAIMREAGELFF.

This chain connects TRBV6-6 to TRBJ2-3, with D possibly TRBD1 on 5 matching bases. CDR1 and CDR2 (germline): MNHNY, SVGAGI (reference sequence). V dropped 5 bases and J dropped 0 bases, with 12 bases sitting between them. The CDR3 runs 15 residues. The CDR3 DNA follows: TGTGCCAGCAGTGACAGTGACAGCAGCACAGATACGCAGTATTTT. It codes for CASSDSDSSTDTQYF.

The genes are TRBV5-8 and TRBJ2-1; perhaps TRBD2 as D (5 bases). This CDR3 comprises 16 residues. Germline-derived CDR1 and CDR2 are SGHTS and YDEGEE. Deletions cut 0 bases from V and 2 bases from J, with 12 bases between. The DNA of the CDR3 is TGTGCCAGCAGCTTGGGAAGAGGGAGTCCCTACAATGAGCAGTTCTTC. Its translation: CASSLGRGSPYNEQFF.

This chain connects TRBV10-3 to TRBJ1-2; 7 bases map to TRBD1. CDR3 size: 16 residues. Unmatched junction bases numbered 4, after V lost 0 bases and J lost 0 bases. Germline CDR1 reads ENHRY; CDR2 reads SYGVKD. The CDR3: CAISESGTDTNYGYTF. The DNA for the CDR3 is TGTGCCATCAGTGAGTCCGGGACAGATACTAACTATGGCTACACCTTC.

In its sample, this clonotype was seen a few times. The rearrangement uses TRBV28 and TRBJ2-5; D not resolved. V shed 2 bases and J shed 1 base, with 8 bases lying between them. Germline V gene data show CDR1 as MDHEN and CDR2 as SYDVKM. The CDR3 sequence is 14 residues long. CDR3 in amino acids: CASSLQHLQETQYF. The CDR3 DNA is TGTGCCAGCAGTTTACAACACCTCCAAGAGACCCAGTACTTC.

The chain recombines TRBV4-3 with TRBJ2-2; D is unclear. This CDR3 contains 14 residues. With 3 bases removed from V and 4 bases from J, the gap between germline ends came to 9 bases. The germline V gene encodes CDR1 LGHNA and CDR2 YSLEER. The DNA of the CDR3 is TGCGCCAGCAGCCACCCCTCTAGCACCGGGGAGCTGTTTTTT. It translates to CASSHPSSTGELFF.

The rearrangement links TRBV6-5 to TRBJ2-1, with unresolved D. Trimming took 6 bases from V and 2 from J, leaving 8 bases between them. The CDR3 has 13 amino acids. The germline gives CDR1 MNHEY, CDR2 SVGAGI. The CDR3 here is CASSFQPYNEQFF. Here the CDR3 DNA reads TGTGCCAGCAGCTTTCAGCCCTACAATGAGCAGTTCTTC.

V usage is TRBV4-3 and J usage is TRBJ1-1, with D unresolved. The CDR3 extends over 17 amino acids. CDR1 and CDR2 (germline): LGHNA, YSLEER. V lost 0 bases, J lost 1 base, and 15 bases lay in between. This chain's CDR3 is CASSQDFYTLGNTEAFF. CDR3 in DNA: TGCGCCAGCAGCCAAGATTTCTATACCCTGGGGAACACTGAAGCTTTCTTT.

This clonotype turned up a few times. V is TRBV5-5 and J is TRBJ2-1; the D gene is possibly TRBD1 (6 bases). There are 16 residues in the CDR3. CDR1 is SGHKS, CDR2 YYEKEE, per germline (reference sequence). V lost 0 bases to trimming and J lost 1 base, with 11 bases between them. The CDR3, as DNA: TGTGCCAGCAGCTTGGGCCAGGGGATTTCCTACAATGAGCAGTTCTTC. Protein product: CASSLGQGISYNEQFF. The entire variable domain, with the rest obtained from reference TRBV5-5 and TRBJ2-1, is as follows: DAGVTQSPTHLIKTRGQQVTLRCSPISGHKSVSWYQQVLGQGPQFIFQYYEKEERGRGNFPDRFSARQFPNYSSELNVNALLLGDSALYLCASSLGQGISYNEQFFGPGTRLTVL.

The sample holds many counts of this clonotype. V and J are TRBV7-6 and TRBJ2-5; TRBD2 aligns across 7 bases. The CDR3 contains 15 residues. Germline CDR1 and CDR2: SGHVS and FNYEAQ. With V trimmed by 5 bases and J by 1 base, 7 bases remained unmatched. DNA for the CDR3: TGTGCCAGCAGCCTTACAAGCGGGACCCAAGAGACCCAGTACTTC. Its protein is CASSLTSGTQETQYF.

This rearrangement joins TRBV4-2 to TRBJ1-2; D unclear. The germline V gene has CDR1 LGHNA and CDR2 YNFKEQ. This CDR3 contains 17 residues. Trimming removed 0 bases from V and 0 bases from J, with 14 bases in between. CDR3 loop: CASSQDLRSKANYGYTF. CDR3 DNA sequence: TGTGCCAGCAGCCAAGATTTAAGGTCGAAGGCTAACTATGGCTACACCTTC.

This clonotype was picked up a small number of times. V is TRBV12-3 or TRBV12-4 and J is TRBJ1-2; D is ambiguous. Trimming pared 0 bases from V and 3 bases from J, leaving 11 bases between. The CDR3 loop spans 15 amino acids. The CDR3 DNA reads as TGTGCCAGCAGTTTAGCGCTAACAGAACACTATGGCTACACCTTC. Translated: CASSLALTEHYGYTF.

The J gene is TRBJ1-1, the V gene TRBV19, with TRBD1 matching over 8 bases. Germline V gene data show CDR1 as LNHDA and CDR2 as SQIVND (reference sequence). V lost 6 bases and J lost 3; bases outside the gene matches: 3. The CDR3 extends over 13 amino acids. In DNA, the CDR3 is TGTGCCAGTAGACAGGGGGGACACACTGAAGCTTTCTTT. Amino acid sequence: CASRQGGHTEAFF. The full variable domain, its missing parts supplied by reference TRBV19 and TRBJ1-1, is DGGITQSPKYLFRKEGQNVTLSCEQNLNHDAMYWYRQDPGQGLRLIYYSQIVNDFQKGDIAEGYSVSREKKESFPLTVTSAQKNPTAFYLCASRQGGHTEAFFGQGTRLTVV.